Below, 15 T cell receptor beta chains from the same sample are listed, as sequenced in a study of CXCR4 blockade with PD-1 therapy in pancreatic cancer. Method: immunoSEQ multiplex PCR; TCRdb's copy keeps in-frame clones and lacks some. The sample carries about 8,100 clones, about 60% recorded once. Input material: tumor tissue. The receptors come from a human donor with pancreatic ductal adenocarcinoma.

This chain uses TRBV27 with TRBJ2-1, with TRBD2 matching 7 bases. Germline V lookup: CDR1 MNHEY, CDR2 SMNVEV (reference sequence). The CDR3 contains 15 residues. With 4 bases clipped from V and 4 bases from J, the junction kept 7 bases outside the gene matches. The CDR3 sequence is CASSWRRGRYNEQFF. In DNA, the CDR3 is TGTGCCAGCAGTTGGCGGCGGGGGAGGTACAATGAGCAGTTCTTC.

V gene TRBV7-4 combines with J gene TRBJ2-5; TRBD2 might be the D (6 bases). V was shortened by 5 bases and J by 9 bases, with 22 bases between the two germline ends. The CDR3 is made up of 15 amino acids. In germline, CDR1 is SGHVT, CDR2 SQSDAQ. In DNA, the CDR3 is TGTGCCAGCAGCCTTGACGGGACTCAGGTTCCCCCCCAGTACTTC. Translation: CASSLDGTQVPPQYF.

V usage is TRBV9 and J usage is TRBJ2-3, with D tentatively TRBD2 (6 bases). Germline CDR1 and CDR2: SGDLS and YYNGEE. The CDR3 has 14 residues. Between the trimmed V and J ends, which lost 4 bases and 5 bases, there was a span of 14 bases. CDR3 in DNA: TGTGCCAGCAGCCTAAAGACTAGAGGAGATACGCAGTATTTT. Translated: CASSLKTRGDTQYF. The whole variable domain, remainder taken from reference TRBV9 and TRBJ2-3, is DSGVTQTPKHLITATGQRVTLRCSPRSGDLSVYWYQQSLDQGLQFLIQYYNGEERAKGNILERFSAQQFPDLHSELNLSSLELGDSALYFCASSLKTRGDTQYFGPGTRLTVL.

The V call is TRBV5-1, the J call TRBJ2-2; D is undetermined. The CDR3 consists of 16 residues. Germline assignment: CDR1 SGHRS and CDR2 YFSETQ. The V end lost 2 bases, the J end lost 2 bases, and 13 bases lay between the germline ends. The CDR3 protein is CASSLSALVNTGELFF. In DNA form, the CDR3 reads TGCGCCAGCAGCTTATCAGCGCTGGTAAACACCGGGGAGCTGTTTTTT.

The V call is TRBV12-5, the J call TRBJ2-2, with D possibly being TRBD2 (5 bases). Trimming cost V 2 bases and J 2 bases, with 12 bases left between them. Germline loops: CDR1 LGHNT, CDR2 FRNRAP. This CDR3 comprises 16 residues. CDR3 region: CASGLIVGVNTGELFF. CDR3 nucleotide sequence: TGTGCTAGTGGTTTGATAGTGGGAGTAAACACCGGGGAGCTGTTTTTT.

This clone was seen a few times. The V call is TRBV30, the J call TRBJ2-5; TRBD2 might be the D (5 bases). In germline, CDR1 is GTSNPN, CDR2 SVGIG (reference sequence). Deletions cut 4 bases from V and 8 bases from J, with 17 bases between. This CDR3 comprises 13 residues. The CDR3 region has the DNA TGTGCCTGGACCAAGGGTCCCGGGGAAACCCAGTACTTC. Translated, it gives CAWTKGPGETQYF. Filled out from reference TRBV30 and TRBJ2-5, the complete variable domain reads SQTIHQWPATLVQPVGSPLSLECTVEGTSNPNLYWYRQAAGRGLQLLFYSVGIGQISSEVPQNLSASRPQDRQFILSSKKLLLSDSGFYLCAWTKGPGETQYFGPGTRLLVL.

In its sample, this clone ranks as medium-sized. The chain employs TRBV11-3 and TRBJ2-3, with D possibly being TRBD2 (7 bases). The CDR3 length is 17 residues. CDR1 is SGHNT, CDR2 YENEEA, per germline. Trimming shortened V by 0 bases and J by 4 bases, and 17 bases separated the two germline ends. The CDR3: CASSLDPGGGSADTQYF. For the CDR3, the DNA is TGTGCCAGCAGCTTAGATCCGGGGGGCGGATCGGCAGATACGCAGTATTTT. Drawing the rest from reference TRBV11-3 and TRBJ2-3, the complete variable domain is EAGVVQSPRYKIIEKKQPVAFWCNPISGHNTLYWYLQNLGQGPELLIRYENEEAVDDSQLPKDRFSAERLKGVDSTLKIQPAELGDSAVYLCASSLDPGGGSADTQYFGPGTRLTVL.

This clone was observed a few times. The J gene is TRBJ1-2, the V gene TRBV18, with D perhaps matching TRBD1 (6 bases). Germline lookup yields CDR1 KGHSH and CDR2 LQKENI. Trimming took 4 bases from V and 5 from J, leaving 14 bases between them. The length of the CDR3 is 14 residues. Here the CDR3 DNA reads TGTGCCAGCTCACAATTACAGGGCGGGTATGGCTACACCTTC. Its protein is CASSQLQGGYGYTF.

The CDR3 here is CAWSVRSSWGETQYF. DNA of the CDR3: TGTGCCTGGAGTGTACGAAGTTCATGGGGGGAGACCCAGTACTTC. The chain joins TRBV30 to TRBJ2-5; either TRBD1 or TRBD2 may supply D (5 bases each). The CDR3 consists of 15 residues. Germline loops: CDR1 GTSNPN, CDR2 SVGIG (reference sequence). Trimming cost V 0 bases and J 5 bases, with 16 bases left between them.

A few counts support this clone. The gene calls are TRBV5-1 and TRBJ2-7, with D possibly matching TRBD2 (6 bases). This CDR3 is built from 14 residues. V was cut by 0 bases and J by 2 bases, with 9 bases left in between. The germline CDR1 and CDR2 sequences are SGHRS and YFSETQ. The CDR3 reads CASSLASEPYEQYF. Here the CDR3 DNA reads TGCGCCAGCAGCTTGGCTAGCGAACCCTACGAGCAGTACTTC.

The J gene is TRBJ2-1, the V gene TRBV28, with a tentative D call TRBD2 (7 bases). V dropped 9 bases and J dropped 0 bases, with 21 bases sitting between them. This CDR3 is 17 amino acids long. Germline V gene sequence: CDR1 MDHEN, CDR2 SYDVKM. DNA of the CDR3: TGTGCCAGTGAAAGTAAAGGGGGGGCCGCCTCCTACAATGAGCAGTTCTTC. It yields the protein CASESKGGAASYNEQFF.

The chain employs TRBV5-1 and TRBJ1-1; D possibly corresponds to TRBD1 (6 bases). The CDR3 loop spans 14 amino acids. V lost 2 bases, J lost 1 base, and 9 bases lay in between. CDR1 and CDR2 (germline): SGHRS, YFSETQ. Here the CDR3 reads CASSLEGGNTEAFF. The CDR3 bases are TGCGCCAGCAGCTTAGAGGGGGGGAACACTGAAGCTTTCTTT.

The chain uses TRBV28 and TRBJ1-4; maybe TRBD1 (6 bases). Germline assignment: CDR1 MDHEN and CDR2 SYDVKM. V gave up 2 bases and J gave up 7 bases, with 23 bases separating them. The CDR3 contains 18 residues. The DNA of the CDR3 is TGTGCCAGCAGTTTACCCTATGCGGGGGCAGGGTGGAGTGAAAAACTGTTTTTT. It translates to CASSLPYAGAGWSEKLFF.

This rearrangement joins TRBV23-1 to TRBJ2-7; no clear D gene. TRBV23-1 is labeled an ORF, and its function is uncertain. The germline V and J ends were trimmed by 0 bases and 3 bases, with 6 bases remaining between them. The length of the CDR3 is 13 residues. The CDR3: CASSQSQDYEQYF. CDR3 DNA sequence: TGCGCCAGCAGTCAATCGCAGGACTACGAGCAGTACTTC.

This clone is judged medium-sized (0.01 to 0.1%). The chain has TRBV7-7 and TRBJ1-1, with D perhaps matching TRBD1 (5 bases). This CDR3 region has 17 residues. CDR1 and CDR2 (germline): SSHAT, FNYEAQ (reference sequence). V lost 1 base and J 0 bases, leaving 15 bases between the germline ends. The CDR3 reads CASSLVGSRGLNTEAFF. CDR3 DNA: TGTGCCAGCAGCTTAGTCGGGTCGAGGGGTTTGAACACTGAAGCTTTCTTT.